What follows describes a single TCR beta chain. This sample is part of a study of blood T cell repertoires in COVID-19. Overall study context: Some COVID-19 samples were acute and others convalescent; all came from the United States, Italy and Spain. Nucleic acid was either cDNA or gDNA, and it came from T cells, B-cell-depleted T cells, or PBMCs.

Authors' processing steps: Nucleated cell number was recorded as an estimate derived from reference gene primer amplification. Repertoires were generated with immunoSEQ multiplex PCR, while TCRdb's copy carries only in-frame clones and drops some. That table furnishes V, J and clone size, whereas the DNA furnished D and trimming. The repertoire holds approximately 66,000 clones, just under 90% seen once, with approximately 1.5% in the top ten. Germline CDR1 and CDR2: SGHAT and FQNNGV. Trimming cost V 6 bases and J 6 bases; bases outside gene matches: 13. The CDR3 is made up of 15 amino acids. This receptor was identified in a man in his sixties with acute or convalescent COVID-19. Sequencing was done on a sample of peripheral blood. The chain has TRBV11-2 and TRBJ1-1; the match to TRBD1 covers 7 bases. DNA of the CDR3: TGTGCCAGCAGTTGGTTACAGGGGTACATCCCTGAAGCTTTCTTT. Protein: CASSWLQGYIPEAFF.